Below, 32 T cell receptor beta chains from the same sample are listed, as sequenced in a study of blood T cell repertoires in COVID-19. TCRdb's table, derived via immunoSEQ multiplex PCR, lists solely in-frame clones and lacks some. In the table there are just over 70,000 clones, about 80% of which are singletons. Material: peripheral blood. Every receptor here comes from a man in his 70s who had recovered from COVID-19.

The chain couples TRBV4-3 to TRBJ2-2, with D perhaps matching TRBD1 (6 bases). Germline lookup yields CDR1 LGHNA and CDR2 YSLEER. The CDR3 spans 14 residues. The ends were cut back, 2 bases at V and 4 bases at J, with 8 bases in the middle. The CDR3 loop reads CASSQKGGTGELFF. The CDR3 nucleotides read TGCGCCAGCAGCCAAAAAGGGGGCACCGGGGAGCTGTTTTTT.

This clone appeared a few times. The chain combines TRBV7-9 with TRBJ1-3, with a weak D call TRBD1 (6 bases). The CDR3 has 18 amino acids. V was trimmed by 5 bases and J by 4 bases, leaving 24 bases between them. Germline values: CDR1 SEHNR, CDR2 FQNEAQ (reference sequence). CDR3 residues: CASSPQPRRQVAGNTIYF. Written as DNA, the CDR3 is TGTGCCAGCAGCCCTCAACCAAGGAGACAGGTAGCAGGAAACACCATATATTTT.

This clone occurred a few times. The J gene is TRBJ2-7, the V gene TRBV7-2; 8 nucleotides match TRBD2. The germline CDR1 and CDR2 sequences are SGHTA and FQGNSA. Trimming at V came to 2 bases and at J to 2 bases, leaving 8 bases not matched to a gene. The CDR3 sequence is 16 residues long. The CDR3 loop reads CASSLISSGLTYEQYF. CDR3 DNA sequence: TGTGCCAGCAGCTTAATATCTAGCGGGCTAACCTACGAGCAGTACTTC.

The V and J genes are TRBV9 and TRBJ2-5; 7 bases are a match to TRBD2. This CDR3 contains 17 residues. V lost 0 bases to trimming and J lost 5 bases; unmatched junction nucleotides: 13. Germline V gives CDR1 SGDLS, CDR2 YYNGEE. In DNA form, the CDR3 reads TGTGCCAGCAGCGTAGGCGTCGCGGGGGACTCACGGGAGACCCAGTACTTC. Translation gives CASSVGVAGDSRETQYF. Combining the CDR3 with reference TRBV9 and TRBJ2-5 gives the whole variable domain DSGVTQTPKHLITATGQRVTLRCSPRSGDLSVYWYQQSLDQGLQFLIQYYNGEERAKGNILERFSAQQFPDLHSELNLSSLELGDSALYFCASSVGVAGDSRETQYFGPGTRLLVL.

The genes are TRBV11-2 and TRBJ2-1, with D tentatively TRBD2 (5 bases). Germline-derived CDR1 and CDR2 are SGHAT and FQNNGV. The V end was cut by 6 bases, the J end by 15 bases, with 24 bases between. The CDR3 contains 14 residues. The CDR3 region has the DNA TGTGCCAGCAGTCCGTCCGCGGCTTTTAGCGACCTGTTCTTC. This gives the protein CASSPSAAFSDLFF.

CDR3 region: CAWGGAGETQYF. The DNA of the CDR3 is TGTGCCTGGGGGGGGGCGGGAGAGACCCAGTACTTC. The V and J genes are TRBV30 and TRBJ2-5; maybe TRBD2 (7 bases). Per the germline V gene, CDR1 is GTSNPN and CDR2 is SVGIG (reference sequence). V gave up 5 bases and J gave up 4 bases, with 11 bases separating them. The length of the CDR3 is 12 residues.

The gene calls are TRBV5-6 and TRBJ1-3; D is unresolved. This CDR3 contains 17 residues. V was shortened by 2 bases and J by 0 bases, with 15 bases between the two germline ends. Germline assignment: CDR1 SGHDT and CDR2 YYEEEE. CDR3 sequence reads: CASSLLALRTSGNTIYF. The CDR3 bases are TGTGCCAGCAGCTTATTAGCCCTTAGAACCTCTGGAAACACCATATATTTT.

A single count supports this clone. The chain is built from TRBV6-4 and TRBJ2-2; 11 bases align to TRBD2. The CDR3 has 15 residues. Germline V gene data show CDR1 as MRHNA and CDR2 as SNTAGT. V lost 6 bases and J lost 7; bases outside the gene matches: 7. This CDR3 is CASRLAGDFGGELFF. DNA for the CDR3: TGTGCCAGCAGACTAGCGGGAGATTTTGGCGGGGAGCTGTTTTTT.

This clone appeared a few times. V and J are TRBV24-1 and TRBJ2-2, with 7 bases matching TRBD1. Germline V CDR1 and CDR2: KGHDR, SFDVKD. The CDR3 runs 14 residues. With 7 bases clipped from V and 5 bases from J, the junction kept 6 bases outside the gene matches. CDR3 sequence reads: CATSPGTATGELFF. CDR3 in DNA: TGTGCCACCAGCCCCGGGACAGCTACCGGGGAGCTGTTTTTT.

The chain is built from TRBV11-2 and TRBJ2-1; possible D gene TRBD2, 7 bases. This CDR3 spans 16 amino acids. Between the trimmed V and J ends, which lost 1 base and 4 bases, there was a span of 14 bases. Germline CDR1 SGHAT, CDR2 FQNNGV. This CDR3 reads CASSLVRGTRYNEQFF. The DNA of the CDR3 is TGTGCCAGCAGCTTAGTGCGGGGGACAAGATACAATGAGCAGTTCTTC.

The chain combines TRBV9 with TRBJ2-2, with D perhaps TRBD1 (5 bases). This CDR3 spans 14 amino acids. The germline V gene encodes CDR1 SGDLS and CDR2 YYNGEE. V lost 1 base, J lost 2 bases, and 6 bases lay in between. The CDR3 DNA is TGTGCCAGCAGCGTAACAGGAAACACCGGGGAGCTGTTTTTT. As protein: CASSVTGNTGELFF.

This clone was recorded only once. The chain recombines TRBV28 with TRBJ1-2; tentatively, D is TRBD1 (6 bases). V dropped 6 bases and J dropped 5 bases, with 10 bases sitting between them. CDR3 length: 12 residues. Germline V gene lookup returns CDR1 MDHEN and CDR2 SYDVKM. The CDR3 region is CASSGQRYGYTF. The CDR3 DNA is TGTGCCAGCAGCGGACAGCGGTATGGCTACACCTTC.

This sequence joins TRBV12-3 or TRBV12-4 and TRBJ2-2; D perhaps matches TRBD1 (5 bases). The CDR3 extends over 13 amino acids. With 6 bases removed from V and 5 bases from J, the gap between germline ends came to 10 bases. CDR3 nucleotide sequence: TGTGCCAGCAGCCAAGACAGTACCGGGGAGCTGTTTTTT. It codes for CASSQDSTGELFF.

This chain links TRBV30 with TRBJ1-2; TRBD1 might be the D (6 bases). V lost 5 bases and J lost 6, with 16 bases in between. The CDR3 sequence is 13 residues long. CDR1 is GTSNPN and CDR2 is SVGIG in the germline V gene (reference sequence). CDR3 sequence: CAWSRGAGDGYTF. The CDR3 DNA sequence: TGTGCCTGGTCAAGGGGGGCGGGAGATGGCTACACCTTC.

The V and J genes are TRBV7-9 and TRBJ1-1; D may be TRBD1 (6 bases). CDR1 is SEHNR, CDR2 FQNEAQ, per germline (reference sequence). This CDR3 has 15 amino acids. Deletions cut 6 bases from V and 4 bases from J, with 18 bases between. The CDR3 region is CASRPKDRLGTEAFF. The CDR3 nucleotides read TGTGCCAGCAGACCTAAAGACAGGTTGGGCACTGAAGCTTTCTTT.

The chain carries TRBV19 and TRBJ1-6; possible D gene TRBD1, 5 bases. Germline CDR1 and CDR2: LNHDA and SQIVND (reference sequence). V was clipped by 2 bases and J by 14 bases, with 13 bases between them. The CDR3 is 13 amino acids. The CDR3, as DNA: TGTGCCAGTAGTATATCGCAGGGCAAGACCCTCCACTTT. Its protein is CASSISQGKTLHF.

The chain uses TRBV5-4 and TRBJ2-3; 7 nucleotides line up with TRBD2. The CDR3 has 15 amino acids. With V trimmed by 0 bases and J by 1 base, 2 bases remained unmatched. Germline CDR1 reads SGHNT; CDR2 reads YYREEE (reference sequence). In DNA form, the CDR3 reads TGTGCCAGCAGCTTGGCCACTAGCGGCACAGATACGCAGTATTTT. This sequence encodes CASSLATSGTDTQYF.

The chain has TRBV12-3 or TRBV12-4 and TRBJ2-3; no clear D. Trimming cost V 1 base and J 5 bases, with 4 bases left between them. This CDR3 is 12 amino acids long. CDR3 in DNA: TGTGCCAGCAGTTTAGGCAGAGATACGCAGTATTTT. Translating it yields CASSLGRDTQYF.

The chain is built from TRBV18 and TRBJ2-1; 7 bases line up with TRBD1. The CDR3 covers 18 residues. Germline CDR1 KGHSH, CDR2 LQKENI. J lost 1 base, V lost 0 bases, and 9 bases had no gene match. CDR3 residues: CASSPPGLGTESYNEQFF. The CDR3 nucleotides are TGTGCCAGCTCACCACCGGGGTTGGGGACAGAGTCCTACAATGAGCAGTTCTTC.

This clone is a singleton in its sample. The chain employs TRBV7-2 and TRBJ2-7, with 9 bases matching TRBD1. The length of the CDR3 is 15 residues. The germline V gene encodes CDR1 SGHTA and CDR2 FQGNSA. Losses at the gene ends were 1 base for V and 5 bases for J; bases not matched to a gene: 6. CDR3 in amino acids: CASSLVLGQGNEQYF. The CDR3 nucleotides read TGTGCCAGCAGCTTAGTTTTAGGACAGGGGAACGAGCAGTACTTC.

The chain joins TRBV4-3 to TRBJ1-1; no reliable D call. Germline CDR1 and CDR2: LGHNA and YSLEER. Trimming removed 4 bases at V and 0 bases at J, with 6 bases between. This CDR3 comprises 13 residues. The CDR3 nucleotides are TGCGCCAGCAGCCCGGTCATGAACACTGAAGCTTTCTTT. This gives the protein CASSPVMNTEAFF.

A few counts support this clone. This chain uses TRBV2 with TRBJ2-7; TRBD1 might be the D (6 bases). The germline V gene has CDR1 SNHLY and CDR2 FYNNEI. The CDR3 is made up of 14 amino acids. V shed 2 bases and J shed 5 bases, with 13 bases lying between them. CDR3 nucleotide sequence: TGTGCCAGCAGTGAAACAGGGTTCTACCACGAGCAGTACTTC. This codes for CASSETGFYHEQYF.

The V gene is TRBV13, the J gene TRBJ2-2, with a weak D call TRBD1 (6 bases). The V and J ends lost 5 bases and 7 bases respectively, with 11 bases between them. The CDR3 contains 13 residues. Germline V gene sequence: CDR1 PRHDT, CDR2 FYEKMQ (reference sequence). CDR3 sequence: CASSRTGSGELFF. As DNA, the CDR3 is TGTGCCAGCAGCCGCACAGGGAGCGGGGAGCTGTTTTTT.

This rearrangement joins TRBV11-2 to TRBJ1-6; possibly TRBD1 for D (5 bases). CDR1 is SGHAT and CDR2 is FQNNGV in the germline V gene. The CDR3 runs to 15 residues. V was pared by 5 bases and J by 9 bases, with 17 bases between. The CDR3 DNA follows: TGTGCCAGCAGCCCGCCGGGACTTGGCGGTTCACCCCTCCACTTT. Translated, it gives CASSPPGLGGSPLHF.

The V and J genes are TRBV5-1 and TRBJ2-3, with 7 bases that match TRBD2. V shed 0 bases, J shed 6 bases, and the junction held 10 bases outside the gene matches. The CDR3 length is 16 residues. CDR1 is SGHRS and CDR2 is YFSETQ in the germline V gene. The CDR3 region is CASSLAGGGVVDTQYF. The DNA of the CDR3 is TGCGCCAGCAGCTTGGCCGGGGGAGGGGTAGTTGATACGCAGTATTTT.

This chain joins TRBV28 and TRBJ1-2, with TRBD1 identical over 9 bases. CDR3 length equals 19 residues. Germline CDR1 reads MDHEN; CDR2 reads SYDVKM. With 6 bases clipped from V and 7 bases from J, the junction kept 24 bases outside the gene matches. The CDR3 DNA is TGTGCCAGCAGCACCTCTTTCTTACAGGGGGCTCCAACTCTTCGTGGCTACACCTTC. It codes for CASSTSFLQGAPTLRGYTF.

J is TRBJ2-3 and V is TRBV9; 8 nucleotides agree with TRBD1. The CDR3 is 16 residues long. The V and J ends lost 0 bases and 6 bases, in that order; junction bases with no gene match: 9. Germline V gene lookup returns CDR1 SGDLS and CDR2 YYNGEE. CDR3 DNA sequence: TGTGCCAGCAGCGTAGCTTGGCGCAGGGGGCAGGATACGCAGTATTTT. This encodes CASSVAWRRGQDTQYF. Full variable domain (outside the CDR3, taken from reference TRBV9 and TRBJ2-3): DSGVTQTPKHLITATGQRVTLRCSPRSGDLSVYWYQQSLDQGLQFLIQYYNGEERAKGNILERFSAQQFPDLHSELNLSSLELGDSALYFCASSVAWRRGQDTQYFGPGTRLTVL.

V gene TRBV9 combines with J gene TRBJ2-1; 11 nucleotides agree with TRBD2. CDR1 and CDR2 (germline): SGDLS, YYNGEE. The CDR3 is made up of 15 amino acids. V dropped 4 bases and J dropped 6; count of bases not matched to a gene: 6. Here the CDR3 DNA reads TGTGCCAGCAGCACCCGACTAGCGGGACTCAATGAGCAGTTCTTC. Translating gives CASSTRLAGLNEQFF. Supplemented by reference TRBV9 and TRBJ2-1, the full variable domain reads DSGVTQTPKHLITATGQRVTLRCSPRSGDLSVYWYQQSLDQGLQFLIQYYNGEERAKGNILERFSAQQFPDLHSELNLSSLELGDSALYFCASSTRLAGLNEQFFGPGTRLTVL.

The chain carries TRBV6-5 and TRBJ1-2; D uncertain. From germline, CDR1 is MNHEY and CDR2 SVGAGI. This CDR3 has 13 residues. Trimming took 8 bases from V and 2 from J, leaving 12 bases between them. The CDR3 protein is CASVPAGNYGYTF. Written as DNA, the CDR3 is TGTGCCAGCGTACCTGCAGGCAACTATGGCTACACCTTC.

The table lists this clone with a count of one. The chain combines TRBV9 with TRBJ1-4, with 7 bases matching TRBD1. The junction had 9 bases not matched to a gene; V was cut back by 4 bases and J by 6 bases. The length of the CDR3 is 15 residues. Per germline, CDR1 SGDLS and CDR2 YYNGEE. The CDR3 sequence: CASSFAGGRDEKLFF. As DNA, the CDR3 is TGTGCCAGCAGCTTCGCAGGGGGTCGAGATGAAAAACTGTTTTTT.

This sequence joins TRBV2 and TRBJ1-6; 7 positions match TRBD1. Germline trimming cut 8 bases from V and 3 bases from J; bases unmatched to any gene: 7. Looked up from germline, CDR1 is SNHLY and CDR2 is FYNNEI. There are 15 residues in the CDR3. The CDR3 reads CASDPQGNYNSPLHF. CDR3 coding DNA: TGTGCCAGCGATCCACAGGGGAACTATAATTCACCCCTCCACTTT.

The rearrangement joins TRBV11-3 to TRBJ1-1; possibly TRBD1 for D (6 bases). The CDR3 extends over 15 amino acids. V was clipped by 2 bases and J by 4 bases, with 14 bases between them. Per germline, CDR1 SGHNT and CDR2 YENEEA. The CDR3: CASSLSPRGATEAFF. The CDR3 nucleotides read TGTGCCAGCAGCTTAAGTCCCAGGGGAGCCACTGAAGCTTTCTTT.